These T cell receptor beta chains were read from a single sample in a study of Ad26.COV2.S vaccination and SARS-CoV-2 variants. Clones were sequenced by immunoSEQ multiplex PCR, and TCRdb holds only the in-frame ones, with some missing. This sample yields about 370,000 clones, of which about nine tenths are seen a single time; 3.5% belongs to the top ten. Material: peripheral blood, obtained in a trial of Ad26.COV2.S vaccine versus placebo. Receptors were obtained from a person aged 18-65 years who received the Ad26.COV2.S COVID-19 vaccine or a placebo. Both conserved end residues are part of each CDR3. Each record gives: V gene, D gene, J gene, clone size, CDR3 DNA, CDR3 protein. The D gene is left open where the match is weak. Where a row states a size, it is once, few, many or the class of an expanded clone; other rows omit it.

TRBV4-1	TRBD2	TRBJ2-5	NA	TGCGCCAGCAGCCAGCGGGGGTACCAAGAGACCCAGTACTTC	CASSQRGYQETQYF
TRBV4-1	TRBD1	TRBJ2-4	NA	TGCGCCAGCGGCCTCCTGATAGGGGGACAGAGCAATCAGTACTTC	CASGLLIGGQSNQYF
TRBV24-1	NA	TRBJ1-1	NA	TGTGCCACCAGGGAAACAGGGTATAACACTGAAGCTTTCTTT	CATRETGYNTEAFF
TRBV4-1	TRBD1	TRBJ1-6	few	TGCGCCAGCAGCCGGATCCGGACAGGGACTTCACCCCTCCACTTT	CASSRIRTGTSPLHF
TRBV7-9	TRBD1	TRBJ1-1	NA	TGTGCCAGCAGCTCCTCCGACAGGGGGCTAATGAACACTGAAGCTTTCTTT	CASSSSDRGLMNTEAFF
TRBV4-1	NA	TRBJ1-2	NA	TGCGCCAGCAGCCAAGATCCCCAGGGGAGAAACTATGGCTACACCTTC	CASSQDPQGRNYGYTF
TRBV4-3	NA	TRBJ1-1	NA	TGCGCCAGCAGCCAAGAACGAGGGGGTTGGAACACTGAAGCTTTCTTT	CASSQERGGWNTEAFF
TRBV25-1	NA	TRBJ1-2	NA	TGTGCCAGCAGTGATTGGGGCAGGGGACATGGCTACACCTTC	CASSDWGRGHGYTF
TRBV5-1	NA	TRBJ2-5	NA	TGCGCCAGCAGCTCACAAGAGACCCAGTACTTC	CASSSQETQYF
TRBV19	NA	TRBJ1-4	once	TGTGCCAGCCATTTCCGGGAGGAAGGGGAAAAACTGTTTTTT	CASHFREEGEKLFF
TRBV10-3	NA	TRBJ2-5	NA	TGTGCCATAGGTGTGCCCCAAGAGACCCAGTACTTC	CAIGVPQETQYF
TRBV5-5	NA	TRBJ1-5	NA	TGTGCCAGCAGCTTCGGGTGGGATCAGCCCCAGCATTTT	CASSFGWDQPQHF
TRBV18	TRBD2	TRBJ2-7	NA	TGTGCCAGCTCACCACCGAGTATTTTAGCGGGGGATCCTCTTATTCGATACGAGCAGTACTTC	CASSPPSILAGDPLIRYEQYF
TRBV14	NA	TRBJ1-4	NA	TGTGCCAGCAGCCAAGACGGAGAAAAACTGTTTTTT	CASSQDGEKLFF
TRBV19	NA	TRBJ1-2	NA	TGTGCCAGTAGTCTGGACAGAAACTATGGCTACACCTTC	CASSLDRNYGYTF
TRBV18	TRBD1	TRBJ2-1	NA	TGTGCCAGCTCGGGCCTGGGACAGGTGGAGGGCAATGAGCAGTTCTTC	CASSGLGQVEGNEQFF